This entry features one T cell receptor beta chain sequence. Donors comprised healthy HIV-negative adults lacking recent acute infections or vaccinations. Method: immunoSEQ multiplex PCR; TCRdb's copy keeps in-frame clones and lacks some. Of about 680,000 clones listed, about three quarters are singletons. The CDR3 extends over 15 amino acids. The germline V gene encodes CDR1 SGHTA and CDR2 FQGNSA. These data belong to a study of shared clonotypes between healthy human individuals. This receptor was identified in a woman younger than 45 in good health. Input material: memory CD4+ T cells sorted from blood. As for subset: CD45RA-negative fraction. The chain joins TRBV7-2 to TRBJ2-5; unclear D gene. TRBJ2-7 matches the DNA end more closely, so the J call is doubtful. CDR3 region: CASSSAGATSYEQYF. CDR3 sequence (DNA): TGTGCCAGCAGCTCCGCAGGAGCGACATCCTACGAGCAGTACTTC.